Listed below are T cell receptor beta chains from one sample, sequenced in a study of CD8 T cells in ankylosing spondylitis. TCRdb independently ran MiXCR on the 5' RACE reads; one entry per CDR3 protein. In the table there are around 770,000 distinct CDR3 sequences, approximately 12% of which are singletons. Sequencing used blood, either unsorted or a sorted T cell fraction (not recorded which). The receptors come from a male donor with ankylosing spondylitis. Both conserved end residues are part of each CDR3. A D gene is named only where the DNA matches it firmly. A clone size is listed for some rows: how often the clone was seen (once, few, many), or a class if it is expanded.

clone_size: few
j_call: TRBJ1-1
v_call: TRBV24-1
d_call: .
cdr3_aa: CATSDSTGRAFF
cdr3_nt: TGTGCCACCAGTGACTCAACAGGTCGGGCTTTCTTT

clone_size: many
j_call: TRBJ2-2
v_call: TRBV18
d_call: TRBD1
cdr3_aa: CASSSKGPGQGIVTGELFF
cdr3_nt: TGTGCCAGCTCCTCTAAAGGACCGGGACAGGGAATTGTAACCGGGGAGCTGTTTTTT

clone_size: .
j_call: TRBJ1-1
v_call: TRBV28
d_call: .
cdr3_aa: CASSLPPQGVEAFF
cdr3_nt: TGTGCCAGCAGCCTTCCTCCCCAGGGTGTTGAAGCTTTCTTT

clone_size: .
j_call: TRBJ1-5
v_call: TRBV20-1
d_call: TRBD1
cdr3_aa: CSATDRAQIANQPQHF
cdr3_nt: TGCAGTGCAACCGACAGGGCCCAGATAGCAAATCAGCCCCAGCATTTT

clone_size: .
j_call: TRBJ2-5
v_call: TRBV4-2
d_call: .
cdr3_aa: CASSQLEETQYF
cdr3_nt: TGTGCCAGCAGCCAGCTCGAAGAGACCCAGTACTTC

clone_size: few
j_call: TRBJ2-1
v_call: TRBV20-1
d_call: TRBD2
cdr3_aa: CSARVSGGRPLNEQFF
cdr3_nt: TGCAGTGCTAGAGTGTCTGGCGGGAGGCCTCTCAATGAGCAGTTCTTC

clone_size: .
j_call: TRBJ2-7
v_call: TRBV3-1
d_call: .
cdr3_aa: CASSPQVPPYEQYF
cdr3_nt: TGTGCCAGCAGCCCTCAGGTACCCCCTTACGAGCAGTACTTC

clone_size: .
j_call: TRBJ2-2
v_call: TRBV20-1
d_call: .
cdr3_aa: CSARDRLKGFSGELFF
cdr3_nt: TGCAGTGCTAGAGATCGTTTGAAAGGGTTCTCCGGGGAGCTGTTTTTT

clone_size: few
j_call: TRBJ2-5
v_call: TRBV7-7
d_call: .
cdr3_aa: CASSFVGQETQYF
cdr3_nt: TGTGCTAGCAGTTTTGTAGGCCAAGAGACCCAGTACTTC

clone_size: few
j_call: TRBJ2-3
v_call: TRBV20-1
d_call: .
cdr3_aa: CSLDGRTDTQYF
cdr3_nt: TGCAGCCTGGACGGCCGCACAGATACGCAGTATTTT

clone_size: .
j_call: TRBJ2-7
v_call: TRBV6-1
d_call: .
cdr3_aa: CASSQNPRYEQYF
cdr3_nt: TGTGCCAGCAGCCAGAACCCGAGGTACGAGCAGTACTTC

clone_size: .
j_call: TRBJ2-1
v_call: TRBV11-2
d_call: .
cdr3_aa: CASSLVEALLYNEQFF
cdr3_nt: TGTGCCAGCAGCTTAGTCGAAGCCTTACTCTACAATGAGCAGTTCTTC

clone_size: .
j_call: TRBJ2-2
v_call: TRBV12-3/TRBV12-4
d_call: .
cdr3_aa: CASSLRGSLGGELFF
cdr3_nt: TGTGCCAGCAGCCTTAGGGGGTCTCTGGGCGGGGAGCTGTTTTTT

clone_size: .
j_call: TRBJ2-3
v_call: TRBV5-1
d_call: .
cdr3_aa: CASSLFVTTDTQYF
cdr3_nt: TGCGCCAGCAGCTTGTTTGTGACGACAGATACGCAGTATTTT

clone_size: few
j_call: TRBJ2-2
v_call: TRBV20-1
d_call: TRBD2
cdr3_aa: CSARVGLGRGTGELFF
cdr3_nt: TGCAGTGCTAGAGTTGGTCTAGGGAGGGGCACCGGGGAGCTGTTTTTT

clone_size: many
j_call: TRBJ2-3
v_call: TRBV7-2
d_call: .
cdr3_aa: CASSPLGKTDTQYF
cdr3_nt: TGTGCCAGCAGCCCACTGGGAAAGACAGATACGCAGTATTTT

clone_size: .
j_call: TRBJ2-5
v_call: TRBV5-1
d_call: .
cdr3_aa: CASSLGMRGETQYF
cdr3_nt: TGCGCCAGCAGCCTTGGGATGCGGGGAGAGACCCAGTACTTC

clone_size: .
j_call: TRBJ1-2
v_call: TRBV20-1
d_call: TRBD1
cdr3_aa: CSARGGQGADGYTF
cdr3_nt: TGCAGTGCTAGAGGAGGACAGGGGGCAGACGGCTACACCTTC

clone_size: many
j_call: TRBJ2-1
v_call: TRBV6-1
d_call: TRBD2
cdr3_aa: CATTGLVYNEQFF
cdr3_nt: TGTGCAACAACGGGACTAGTCTACAATGAGCAGTTCTTC

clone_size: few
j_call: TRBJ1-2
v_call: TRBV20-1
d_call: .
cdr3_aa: CSARSAGQYYGYTF
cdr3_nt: TGCAGTGCTAGATCGGCCGGGCAGTACTATGGCTACACCTTC

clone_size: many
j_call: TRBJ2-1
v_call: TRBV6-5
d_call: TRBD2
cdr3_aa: CASSYLPGSGGGEEQFF
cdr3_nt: TGTGCCAGCAGTTATCTGCCGGGTAGCGGGGGGGGTGAAGAGCAGTTCTTC

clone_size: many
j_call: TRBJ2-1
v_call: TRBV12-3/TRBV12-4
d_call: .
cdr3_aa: CASSLVGLEQFF
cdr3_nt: TGTGCCAGCAGTTTAGTGGGCCTTGAGCAGTTCTTC

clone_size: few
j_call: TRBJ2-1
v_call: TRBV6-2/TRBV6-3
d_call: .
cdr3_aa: CASSYGVSSYNEQFF
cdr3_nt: TGTGCCAGCAGTTACGGGGTTAGCTCCTACAATGAGCAGTTCTTC

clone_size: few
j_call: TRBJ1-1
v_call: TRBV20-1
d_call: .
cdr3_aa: CSARGPGHREAFF
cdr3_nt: TGCAGTGCTAGGGGTCCGGGGCACAGGGAAGCTTTCTTT

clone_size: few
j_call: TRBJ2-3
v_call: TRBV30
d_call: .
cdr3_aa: CAWNRLVMTDTQYF
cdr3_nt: TGTGCCTGGAATAGGCTGGTAATGACAGATACGCAGTATTTT

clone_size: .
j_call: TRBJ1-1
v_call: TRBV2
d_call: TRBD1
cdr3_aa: CASSENRGRTEAFF
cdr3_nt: TGTGCCAGCAGTGAGAACAGGGGGCGGACTGAAGCTTTCTTT

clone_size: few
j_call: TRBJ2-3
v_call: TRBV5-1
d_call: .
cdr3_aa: CASSLQGPALDTQYF
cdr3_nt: TGCGCCAGCAGCTTGCAGGGACCGGCTTTAGATACGCAGTATTTT

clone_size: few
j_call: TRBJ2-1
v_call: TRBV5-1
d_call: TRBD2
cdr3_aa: CASSLEGLAGVNEQFF
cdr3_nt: TGCGCCAGCAGCTTGGAGGGACTAGCGGGAGTAAATGAGCAGTTCTTC

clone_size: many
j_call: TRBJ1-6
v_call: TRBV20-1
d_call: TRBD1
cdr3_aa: CSASQGVRSPLHF
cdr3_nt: TGCAGTGCTTCACAGGGGGTGCGGTCACCCCTCCACTTT

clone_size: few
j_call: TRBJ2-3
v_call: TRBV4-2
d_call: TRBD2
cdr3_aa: CASSPLLGSGASTDTQYF
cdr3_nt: TGTGCCAGCAGCCCCCTTTTGGGTAGCGGGGCCAGCACAGATACGCAGTATTTT

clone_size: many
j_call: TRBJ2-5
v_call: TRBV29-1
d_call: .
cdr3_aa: CSAFEGGETQYF
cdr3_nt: TGCAGCGCCTTCGAAGGAGGGGAGACCCAGTACTTC

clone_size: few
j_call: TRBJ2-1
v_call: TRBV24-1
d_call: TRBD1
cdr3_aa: CATGDRGYEQFF
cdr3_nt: TGTGCCACCGGGGACAGGGGTTATGAGCAGTTCTTC

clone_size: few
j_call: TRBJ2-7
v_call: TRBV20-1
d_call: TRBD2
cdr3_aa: CSATPGGSGRYEQYF
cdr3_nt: TGCAGTGCTACCCCGGGGGGGAGCGGGAGGTACGAGCAGTACTTC

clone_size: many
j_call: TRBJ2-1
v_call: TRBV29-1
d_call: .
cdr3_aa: CSVEETGSANEQFF
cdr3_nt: TGCAGCGTTGAAGAGACCGGGAGCGCCAATGAGCAGTTCTTC

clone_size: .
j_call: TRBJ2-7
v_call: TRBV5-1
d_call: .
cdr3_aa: CASGSGTPLGEQYF
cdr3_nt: TGCGCCAGCGGGTCCGGGACTCCACTTGGCGAGCAGTACTTC

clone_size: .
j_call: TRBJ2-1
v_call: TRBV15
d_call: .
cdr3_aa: CATSRLAAYNEQFF
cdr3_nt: TGTGCCACCAGCAGATTAGCGGCTTACAATGAGCAGTTCTTC

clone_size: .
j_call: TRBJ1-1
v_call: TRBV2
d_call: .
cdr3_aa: CASSESDLGEAFF
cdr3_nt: TGTGCCAGCAGTGAGTCGGACCTGGGAGAAGCTTTCTTT

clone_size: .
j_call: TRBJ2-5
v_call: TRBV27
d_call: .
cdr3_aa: CASSRQFQETQYF
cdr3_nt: TGTGCCAGCAGTAGGCAGTTCCAAGAGACCCAGTACTTC

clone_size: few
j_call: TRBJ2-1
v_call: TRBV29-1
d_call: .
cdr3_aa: CSAPSEPKGNEQFF
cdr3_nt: TGCAGCGCTCCTTCGGAGCCAAAAGGCAATGAGCAGTTCTTC

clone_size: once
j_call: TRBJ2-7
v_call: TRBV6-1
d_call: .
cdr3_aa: CASRTTRGYEQYF
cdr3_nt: TGTGCCAGCAGAACGACGAGGGGCTACGAGCAGTACTTC

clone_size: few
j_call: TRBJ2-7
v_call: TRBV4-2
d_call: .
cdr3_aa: CASSQDTTYEQYF
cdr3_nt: TGTGCCAGCAGCCAAGATACTACATACGAGCAGTACTTC

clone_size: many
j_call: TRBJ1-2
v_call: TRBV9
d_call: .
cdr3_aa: CASSVGEEYGYTF
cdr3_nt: TGTGCCAGCAGCGTAGGTGAAGAGTATGGCTACACCTTC

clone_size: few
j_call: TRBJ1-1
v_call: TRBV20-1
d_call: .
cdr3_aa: CSARGIGGNTEAFF
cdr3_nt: TGCAGTGCTAGAGGGATAGGGGGGAATACTGAAGCTTTCTTT

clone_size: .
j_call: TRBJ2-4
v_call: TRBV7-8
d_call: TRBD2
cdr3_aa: CASSPWGGRVGNIQYF
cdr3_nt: TGTGCCAGCAGCCCCTGGGGCGGGAGAGTTGGAAACATTCAGTACTTC

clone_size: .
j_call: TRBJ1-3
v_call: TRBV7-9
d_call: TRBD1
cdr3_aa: CASSETGRGNTIYF
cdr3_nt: TGTGCCAGCAGCGAGACAGGGAGGGGAAACACCATATATTTT

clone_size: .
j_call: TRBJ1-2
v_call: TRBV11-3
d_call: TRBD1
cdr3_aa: CASSLSLSTGDYGYTF
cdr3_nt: TGTGCCAGCAGCTTATCCTTATCGACAGGGGACTATGGCTACACCTTC

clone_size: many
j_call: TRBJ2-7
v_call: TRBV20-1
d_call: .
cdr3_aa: CSVPTGITYEQYF
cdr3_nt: TGCAGTGTCCCGACCGGGATTACCTACGAGCAGTACTTC

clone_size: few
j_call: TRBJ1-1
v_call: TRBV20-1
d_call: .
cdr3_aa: CSARAPVQVNTEAFF
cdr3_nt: TGCAGTGCTAGAGCCCCGGTACAGGTAAACACTGAAGCTTTCTTT

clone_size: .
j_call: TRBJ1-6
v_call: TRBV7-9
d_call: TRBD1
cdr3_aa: CASSLQGAKSPLHF
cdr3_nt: TGTGCCAGCAGCTTACAGGGGGCGAAGTCGCCCCTCCACTTT

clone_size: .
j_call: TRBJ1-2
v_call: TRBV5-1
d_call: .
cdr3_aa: CASSQEQESHTF
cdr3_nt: TGCGCCAGCAGCCAGGAACAAGAGAGCCACACCTTC